This T cell receptor beta chain was captured by sequencing in a study of blood T cell repertoires in COVID-19. In the study overall: Donors in the United States, Italy and Spain gave samples during acute or convalescent COVID-19.

CDR3 size: 13 residues. V shed 3 bases and J shed 4 bases, with 9 bases lying between them. Germline V CDR1 and CDR2: LNHDA, SQIVND (reference sequence). Some clones are missing from TCRdb's copy, which holds only in-frame ones; the method was immunoSEQ multiplex PCR. The sample has 200,000 to 250,000 clones, about 90% seen once; the top ten hold approximately 0.9%. In this sample, this clone turned up once. People in the exposed group encountered a COVID-19 case within 2 weeks before entering the study. What was sequenced was PBMCs or T cells enriched from blood (not recorded which). The clonotype was recovered from a man aged 45-65 years who had been exposed to COVID-19. This sequence joins TRBV19 and TRBJ1-1; no clear D. CDR3 protein: CASSMRSSTEAFF. The CDR3 DNA follows: TGTGCCAGTAGTATGCGTTCGAGCACTGAAGCTTTCTTT.